Below are 6 T cell receptor beta chains sequenced from a single sample in a study of blood T cell repertoires in COVID-19. Data came from immunoSEQ multiplex PCR; TCRdb stores just in-frame clones and leaves some out. The sample records around 250,000 clones, more than 80% being singletons. Sequencing was done on a sample of peripheral blood. These receptors came from a woman in her 30s with active or convalescent COVID-19.

This clone was counted once. V and J are TRBV6-5 and TRBJ1-2; 9 bases align to TRBD1. The length of the CDR3 is 14 residues. Germline V lookup: CDR1 MNHEY, CDR2 SVGAGI. After removal of 9 bases from V and 8 bases from J, the junction contained 13 bases not matched to a gene. The CDR3 here is CASYRDRVPRGYTF. As DNA, the CDR3 is TGTGCCAGTTACCGGGACAGGGTGCCGAGGGGCTACACCTTC.

The DNA for the CDR3 is TGTGCCAGCAGTTTACTTGGCAATCAGCCCCAGCATTTT. It translates to CASSLLGNQPQHF. The chain combines TRBV27 with TRBJ1-5; D unclear. Trimming took 2 bases from V and 2 from J, leaving 4 bases between them. Germline CDR1 is MNHEY and CDR2 is SMNVEV (reference sequence). The CDR3 loop spans 13 amino acids.

The chain carries TRBV18 and TRBJ1-2; TRBD1 matches at 7 bases. The junction had 12 bases not matched to a gene; V was cut back by 4 bases and J by 1 base. This CDR3 region has 17 residues. The V gene's germline CDR1 is KGHSH and CDR2 LQKENI. CDR3 DNA sequence: TGTGCCAGCTCACTTACCAGTACGGGACAGAGTAACTATGGCTACACCTTC. This translates into CASSLTSTGQSNYGYTF.

The chain recombines TRBV27 with TRBJ2-3; 13 bases are a match to TRBD2. The trim removed 5 bases at V and 5 bases at J, leaving 10 bases unmatched. The CDR3 spans 17 residues. In germline, CDR1 is MNHEY, CDR2 SMNVEV (reference sequence). CDR3 DNA: TGTGCCAGCAGTGTCCTCACTAGCGGGGGGGCCAGAGATACGCAGTATTTT. It translates to CASSVLTSGGARDTQYF.

The V call is TRBV5-5, the J call TRBJ2-2, with D perhaps matching TRBD1 (5 bases). CDR3 size: 16 residues. The V end lost 4 bases, the J end lost 5 bases, and 18 bases lay between the germline ends. Germline assignment: CDR1 SGHKS and CDR2 YYEKEE (reference sequence). The chain's CDR3 is CASSPDTALGTGELFF. CDR3 DNA sequence: TGTGCCAGCAGCCCGGACACGGCCCTAGGAACCGGGGAGCTGTTTTTT.

V gene TRBV28 combines with J gene TRBJ2-3, with a possible D match to TRBD1 (6 bases). The CDR3 runs to 13 residues. V lost 6 bases and J 5 bases, leaving 12 bases between the germline ends. Germline CDR1 MDHEN, CDR2 SYDVKM. The CDR3 DNA sequence: TGTGCCAGCAGAAACGACAGGCAAGATACGCAGTATTTT. Its protein is CASRNDRQDTQYF.